This TCR beta chain derives from a study of PD-1 blockade in classical Hodgkin lymphoma. The repertoire was sequenced with immunoSEQ multiplex PCR; TCRdb's copy has only in-frame clones and lacks some. In the table there are approximately 160,000 clones, approximately 81% of which are singletons. Every patient experienced relapse after autologous stem cell transplantation, and brentuximab vedotin exposure varied. V dropped 4 bases and J dropped 3 bases, with 3 bases sitting between them. The CDR3 consists of 11 residues. In germline, CDR1 is SGHRS, CDR2 YFSETQ. The count of this clone is one. Its matching antigen is unknown. Study-wide results and caveats: Newly diagnosed patients and complete responders had comparable diversity at baseline.

The V and J genes are TRBV5-1 and TRBJ2-3; D is ambiguous. Sample: peripheral blood mononuclear cells (PBMCs), taken before the second cycle of nivolumab. This sequence was found in a human donor with classical Hodgkin lymphoma. The chain's CDR3 is CASSRTDTQYF. CDR3 DNA sequence: TGCGCCAGCAGCCGGACAGATACGCAGTATTTT.